This T cell receptor beta chain is from a study of identical twins' blood T cells (dated by TCRdb to the early 2010s). With regard to the full study: Roughly 50 million Illumina reads were obtained across approximately twelve libraries, of which six were alpha-chain libraries and six were beta-chain libraries. The study compared TCR alpha and beta chain repertoires of three pairs of monozygous twins using next-generation sequencing to assess genetic influence on repertoire formation. Study-wide findings and limitations: V gene usage, even among non-selected out-of-frame TCRbeta clonotypes, was reported to be markedly more similar within twin pairs than between unrelated donors. Validation by independent studies was stated to be required for the proposed role of the TCRalpha J segment in MHC recognition during thymic selection. Looking at the most abundant TCRbeta clonotypes, every donor had more CDR3 sequences in common with her twin than with unrelated donors. Environmental influences could not be excluded as an explanation for twin similarity, since twins were reared together. The number of CDR3 clonotypes shared between two donors was mainly determined by the product of the cloneset sizes of the two donors, and no clear deviation from this trend was shown by twins.

Turning to this clonotype: The specificity of this receptor is unknown. No much larger clone is present one base from it, and per-base qualities are unavailable.

The CDR3 numbers 14 residues from cysteine through phenylalanine. Here the CDR3 DNA is all that survives: 42 bases in frame from base 1. From the germline V gene (reference sequence), CDR1 is LNHDA and CDR2 is SQIVND. The V end loses 8 bases and the J end loses 0 bases, and a stretch of 13 bases separates them. The library was produced with 5' RACE. Sequencing relied on an Illumina Genome Analyzer IIx. The RNA-based TCR cDNA libraries were made using a previously described protocol that was modified in several ways. To prevent cross-contamination, sample-specific barcodes were added to both ends of each TCR cDNA library during cDNA synthesis and amplification. From the authors' description of their analysis: Each individual had between about 90,000 and nearly 500,000 identified clonotypes, and each library contained roughly 2 to 4 million CDR3-containing reads. Reads carrying improper barcode index combinations were removed, after which the MiTCR software was used to build a cloneset for each library. MiTCR filtered or rescued low-quality reads and corrected PCR and sequencing errors when assembling CDR3 clonotypes. Artificial out-of-frame clonotypes were mapped to in-frame sequences, with one indel allowed in the CDR3, and then removed. Similarity of V and J gene usage between donors was measured as Jensen-Shannon divergence divided by mean entropy. The public reads were quality trimmed at Q25 with fastp and then assembled into clones with MiXCR by TCRdb, keeping productive beta chains. Entries are consolidated by CDR3 protein sequence, retaining the most common genes and DNA. The V and J calls shown here were made by TCRdb, not taken from the authors' results. Within this sample are a few hundred thousand distinct CDR3 sequences, with roughly 31% of them counted one time only. The biggest ten clones account for about 6.1% of the sample.

Donors were six healthy women forming three monozygous twin pairs. All three twin pairs had been raised together and were thought likely to have encountered the same vaccines and infectious agents. RNA was isolated from peripheral blood mononuclear cells and used to prepare TCR cDNA libraries. The source of this sequence is a woman aged 18 to 55 in good health. Sequencing was performed on PBMCs. The V gene is TRBV19 and the J gene is TRBJ1-2; perhaps TRBD1 is the D gene, with 6 bases matching. The DNA sequence is as follows: TGTGCCAGTCATAGAGGACAGACTAACTATGGCTACACCTTC. This encodes CASHRGQTNYGYTF.